One and the same sample provided the 30 T cell receptor beta chains below, sequenced in a study of OX40 agonist ivuxolimab in advanced cancers. The library was built by means of the immunoSEQ multiplex PCR assay. The table comes from immuneACCESS by way of TCRdb, which keeps in-frame sequences with V and J called. Part of the clones is missing from these tables; in studies checked, under half for an unresolved V gene and the rest for unknown reasons. Present in this sample are roughly 80,000 clones, over 90% of which were seen just once. The top ten hold approximately 0.69% of the sample. The specimen comprised CD4+ or CD8+ T cells sorted from blood, sampled in a trial of the OX40 agonist ivuxolimab. These receptors all come from an adult with an advanced solid tumor such as melanoma, head and neck, liver or kidney cancer.

The rearrangement uses TRBV11-2 and TRBJ1-1; D unresolved. V lost 6 bases and J lost 0, with 8 bases in between. The germline CDR1 and CDR2 sequences are SGHAT and FQNNGV. This CDR3 region has 13 residues. Here the CDR3 reads CASSRTVNTEAFF. The CDR3 bases are TGTGCCAGCAGTCGGACTGTGAACACTGAAGCTTTCTTT.

This chain links TRBV5-8 with TRBJ1-5; a weak D match, TRBD1 (6 bases). Trimming shortened V by 2 bases and J by 0 bases, and 9 bases separated the two germline ends. The germline CDR1 and CDR2 sequences are SGHTS and YDEGEE. The CDR3 runs to 15 residues. The CDR3 coding sequence is TGTGCCAGCAGCTTAGGGACATATAGCAATCAGCCCCAGCATTTT. It yields the protein CASSLGTYSNQPQHF.

The chain recombines TRBV30 with TRBJ1-6, with D possibly matching TRBD1 (6 bases). The V end lost 0 bases, the J end lost 7 bases, and 10 bases lay between the germline ends. The germline V gene has CDR1 GTSNPN and CDR2 SVGIG (reference sequence). This CDR3 spans 14 amino acids. CDR3 coding DNA: TGTGCCTGGAGTGTTGCAGGGGTAAATTCACCCCTCCACTTT. This codes for CAWSVAGVNSPLHF.

The rearrangement joins TRBV7-9 to TRBJ2-7; D gene ambiguous. Germline V CDR1 and CDR2: SEHNR, FQNEAQ (reference sequence). The CDR3 length is 15 residues. The ends were cut back, 2 bases at V and 0 bases at J, with 11 bases in the middle. The CDR3 DNA reads TGTGCCAGCAGCTTAATGGGTGATAGCTCCTACGAGCAGTACTTC. Its translation: CASSLMGDSSYEQYF.

This sequence joins TRBV5-1 and TRBJ2-1; 11 bases fit TRBD2. This CDR3 is 16 amino acids long. V lost 3 bases and J lost 4; bases outside the gene matches: 6. The germline CDR1 and CDR2 sequences are SGHRS and YFSETQ. In nucleotides, the CDR3 is TGCGCCAGCAGCTGGGCCGGGACTAGCGGATACAATGAGCAGTTCTTC. Translated, it gives CASSWAGTSGYNEQFF.

V usage is TRBV15 and J usage is TRBJ2-1, with D tentatively TRBD2 (6 bases). Germline V CDR1 and CDR2: LNHNV, YYDKDF (reference sequence). The CDR3 length is 13 residues. Trimming shortened V by 3 bases and J by 7 bases, and 10 bases separated the two germline ends. CDR3: CATSSWRENEQFF. The CDR3 DNA follows: TGTGCCACCAGCAGTTGGCGGGAAAATGAGCAGTTCTTC.

V is TRBV6-5 and J is TRBJ1-1; weak D call: TRBD1 (6 bases). This CDR3 spans 15 amino acids. Germline loops: CDR1 MNHEY, CDR2 SVGAGI. V was cut by 8 bases and J by 0 bases, with 16 bases left in between. The CDR3 reads CASRPPGALNTEAFF. The DNA for the CDR3 is TGTGCCAGCCGTCCGCCGGGGGCTTTGAACACTGAAGCTTTCTTT.

The chain uses TRBV18 and TRBJ2-7, with D unclear. V dropped 0 bases and J dropped 5 bases, with 17 bases sitting between them. The V gene's germline CDR1 is KGHSH and CDR2 LQKENI. The CDR3 covers 16 residues. The CDR3: CASSPPHRNSADEQYF. CDR3 nucleotide sequence: TGTGCCAGCTCACCACCGCACAGAAACTCGGCAGACGAGCAGTACTTC.

The chain has TRBV6-4 and TRBJ2-7, with D maybe TRBD2 (7 bases). Trimming took off 9 bases at V and 2 bases at J, with 20 bases between the two ends. The CDR3 extends over 15 amino acids. The germline gives CDR1 MRHNA, CDR2 SNTAGT. The DNA for the CDR3 is TGTGCCAGGAGGGTGAGGGGGAGGGCCCCCTACGAGCAGTACTTC. Its translation: CARRVRGRAPYEQYF.

In this sample, this clone turned up once. The chain uses TRBV6-6 and TRBJ1-3; possibly TRBD1 for D (5 bases). The CDR3 runs to 15 residues. Germline CDR1 is MNHNY and CDR2 is SVGAGI (reference sequence). Trimming took 2 bases from V and 4 from J, leaving 12 bases between them. The DNA for the CDR3 is TGTGCCAGCAGTTACCGCGTTGGGGGGGGAAACACCATATATTTT. This sequence encodes CASSYRVGGGNTIYF.

This clone was detected once. The J gene is TRBJ1-4, the V gene TRBV9, with 7 bases fitting TRBD1. CDR1 SGDLS and CDR2 YYNGEE come from the germline V gene. V was clipped by 0 bases and J by 8 bases; unmatched bases: 7. The CDR3 consists of 15 residues. The CDR3 sequence is CASSVVEGAGEKLFF. The CDR3 DNA is TGTGCCAGCAGCGTAGTCGAGGGGGCAGGGGAAAAACTGTTTTTT. Based on the CDR3 plus reference TRBV9 and TRBJ1-4, the full variable domain is DSGVTQTPKHLITATGQRVTLRCSPRSGDLSVYWYQQSLDQGLQFLIQYYNGEERAKGNILERFSAQQFPDLHSELNLSSLELGDSALYFCASSVVEGAGEKLFFGSGTQLSVL.

The chain is built from TRBV7-2 and TRBJ2-7, with 9 nucleotides matching TRBD2. Looked up from germline, CDR1 is SGHTA and CDR2 is FQGNSA. The junction had 13 bases not matched to a gene; V was cut back by 2 bases and J by 2 bases. The CDR3 runs 18 residues. CDR3: CASSLPSGTAGGTYEQYF. The CDR3 region has the DNA TGTGCCAGCAGCTTACCCTCGGGTACAGCGGGAGGAACCTACGAGCAGTACTTC.

V usage is TRBV18 and J usage is TRBJ2-2, with no clear D. With 0 bases removed from V and 4 bases from J, the gap between germline ends came to 6 bases. Germline V CDR1 and CDR2: KGHSH, LQKENI. There are 14 residues in the CDR3. The CDR3 region has the DNA TGTGCCAGCTCACCACCGACTGGCACCGGGGAGCTGTTTTTT. Its protein product is CASSPPTGTGELFF.

In this sample, this clone turned up once. The J gene is TRBJ2-3, the V gene TRBV5-1; 10 bases align to TRBD2. Germline assignment: CDR1 SGHRS and CDR2 YFSETQ. The CDR3 has 17 residues. The V segment lost 4 bases and the J segment 4 bases; nucleotides outside the gene matches: 12. The CDR3 bases are TGCGCCAGCAGCCCGGGAGCGGGAGGGGGTAGCGCAGATACGCAGTATTTT. Its protein is CASSPGAGGGSADTQYF.

Comments on this clone: Other DNA sequences in the same sample also yield this CDR3. The CDR3 DNA follows: TGTGCCAGCAGCCAAGATTTCCAAGAGACCCAGTACTTC. Encoded protein: CASSQDFQETQYF. This sequence joins TRBV4-2 and TRBJ2-5; D gene uncertain. Germline V gene data show CDR1 as LGHNA and CDR2 as YNFKEQ. This CDR3 is 13 amino acids long. Trimming took off 0 bases at V and 1 base at J, with 3 bases between the two ends.

V is TRBV4-1 and J is TRBJ1-2, with 7 bases that match TRBD1. Germline CDR1 MGHRA, CDR2 YSYEKL. The CDR3 runs to 14 residues. V shed 1 base and J 6 bases; nucleotides not matched to a gene: 5. The CDR3 is CASSQAYRGDGYTF. The CDR3 DNA follows: TGCGCCAGCAGCCAAGCTTACAGGGGTGATGGCTACACCTTC.

This clone appeared a single time. The V and J genes are TRBV6-1 and TRBJ2-4; no reliable D call. The V gene lost 7 bases and the J gene lost 10 bases, with 11 bases spanning the gap. This CDR3 has 11 amino acids. Germline V gene lookup returns CDR1 MNHNS and CDR2 SASEGT. The CDR3 DNA reads as TGTGCCAGCATAAGACTGTGGATTCAGTACTTC. It is translated as CASIRLWIQYF.

The chain employs TRBV2 and TRBJ2-5; D gene ambiguous. The CDR3 is made up of 13 amino acids. Germline CDR1 SNHLY, CDR2 FYNNEI. Trimming stripped 3 bases from V and 3 bases from J, with 8 bases between. The CDR3 region is CASSDQYKETQYF. CDR3 coding DNA: TGTGCCAGCAGTGATCAGTATAAAGAGACCCAGTACTTC.

This chain connects TRBV18 to TRBJ1-2, with TRBD1 matching over 9 bases. This CDR3 has 15 residues. Germline V lookup: CDR1 KGHSH, CDR2 LQKENI. After removal of 3 bases from V and 3 bases from J, the junction contained 5 bases not matched to a gene. DNA of the CDR3: TGTGCCAGCTCACCGGGGACAGGGAACGACTATGGCTACACCTTC. Translating gives CASSPGTGNDYGYTF.

This chain joins TRBV5-6 and TRBJ2-3; 10 positions match TRBD2. There are 16 residues in the CDR3. The germline gives CDR1 SGHDT, CDR2 YYEEEE. The J segment lost 5 bases and the V segment lost 0 bases, leaving 6 bases of the junction unmatched. CDR3 amino acids: CASSLGLAGDRDTQYF. The CDR3 DNA is TGTGCCAGCAGCTTGGGTCTAGCGGGAGATCGAGATACGCAGTATTTT.

The chain joins TRBV9 to TRBJ2-7, with D perhaps TRBD1 or TRBD2 (6 bases each). This CDR3 has 15 amino acids. Trimming cost V 3 bases and J 2 bases, with 15 bases left between them. Per the germline V gene, CDR1 is SGDLS and CDR2 is YYNGEE. For the CDR3, the DNA is TGTGCCAGCAGCGGTGGGGGGCAGCGACCCTACGAGCAGTACTTC. This encodes CASSGGGQRPYEQYF.

The chain links TRBV9 to TRBJ2-1; maybe TRBD1 (7 bases). This CDR3 comprises 13 residues. Germline loops: CDR1 SGDLS, CDR2 YYNGEE. Trimming took off 0 bases at V and 9 bases at J, with 10 bases between the two ends. DNA of the CDR3: TGTGCCAGCAGCGTAGGGCGGGACAGTGAGCAGTTCTTC. Translated: CASSVGRDSEQFF.

The table lists this clone with a few counts. V usage is TRBV5-1 and J usage is TRBJ1-1; D is undetermined. The CDR3 is made up of 15 amino acids. CDR1 and CDR2 (germline): SGHRS, YFSETQ. The V and J ends lost 5 bases and 5 bases respectively, with 19 bases between them. CDR3 DNA: TGCGCCAGCAGTAGGACTGAGGGCGGTGGGACTGAAGCTTTCTTT. Translated, it gives CASSRTEGGGTEAFF.

The genes are TRBV5-4 and TRBJ2-5; possible D gene TRBD1, 6 bases. V was trimmed by 0 bases and J by 3 bases, leaving 21 bases between them. This CDR3 has 18 residues. The germline gives CDR1 SGHNT, CDR2 YYREEE (reference sequence). CDR3 bases: TGTGCCAGCAGCTTGGGGGGGCGCAGCGGAATGGGGAAAGAGACCCAGTACTTC. Translated, it gives CASSLGGRSGMGKETQYF.

V usage is TRBV5-4 and J usage is TRBJ1-5; tentatively, D is TRBD1 (5 bases). V was trimmed by 2 bases and J by 10 bases, leaving 19 bases between them. Germline CDR1 reads SGHNT; CDR2 reads YYREEE (reference sequence). The CDR3 runs to 15 residues. The CDR3 protein is CASSLFAGPQAPQHF. CDR3 sequence (DNA): TGTGCCAGCAGCTTATTCGCGGGACCCCAGGCCCCCCAGCATTTT.

This chain links TRBV19 with TRBJ1-2, with TRBD1 matching 8 bases. This CDR3 contains 13 residues. Germline loops: CDR1 LNHDA, CDR2 SQIVND (reference sequence). Trimming took 6 bases from V and 7 from J; bases not matched to a gene: 7. CDR3 DNA sequence: TGTGCCAGTAGGGACAGGGACCGAAGTGGCTACACCTTC. This encodes CASRDRDRSGYTF.

The chain recombines TRBV18 with TRBJ2-5, with D possibly being TRBD1 or TRBD2 (5 bases each). This CDR3 contains 13 residues. CDR1 KGHSH and CDR2 LQKENI come from the germline V gene. V was shortened by 0 bases and J by 10 bases, with 12 bases between the two germline ends. The CDR3 is CASSPPGRDRQYF. CDR3 DNA sequence: TGTGCCAGCTCACCACCGGGCCGGGACCGCCAGTACTTC.

The chain recombines TRBV18 with TRBJ2-3; D uncertain. The CDR3 has 14 residues. Germline CDR1 KGHSH, CDR2 LQKENI. V shed 5 bases and J shed 2 bases, with 11 bases lying between them. The chain's CDR3 is CASSATVDTDTQYF. The CDR3 region has the DNA TGTGCCAGCTCAGCGACGGTGGACACAGATACGCAGTATTTT. Full variable domain (rest looked up from reference TRBV18 and TRBJ2-3): NAGVMQNPRHLVRRRGQEARLRCSPMKGHSHVYWYRQLPEEGLKFMVYLQKENIIDESGMPKERFSAEFPKEGPSILRIQQVVRGDSAAYFCASSATVDTDTQYFGPGTRLTVL.

The chain links TRBV7-9 to TRBJ2-2; D is unclear. The germline CDR1 and CDR2 sequences are SEHNR and FQNEAQ (reference sequence). The CDR3 is 13 residues long. The V and J ends lost 10 bases and 4 bases respectively, with 13 bases between them. CDR3 sequence: CAIPVVFTGELFF. The CDR3 DNA is TGTGCCATTCCTGTGGTATTCACCGGGGAGCTGTTTTTT.

Points on this clone: Other nucleotide sequences from this sample produce the same CDR3. The V and J genes are TRBV5-4 and TRBJ1-3; TRBD1 matches at 11 bases. Looked up from germline, CDR1 is SGHNT and CDR2 is YYREEE (reference sequence). V dropped 4 bases and J dropped 0; count of bases not matched to a gene: 6. The CDR3 spans 17 residues. The CDR3 sequence: CASSRQGQGGSGNTIYF. CDR3 bases: TGTGCCAGCAGCAGGCAGGGACAGGGGGGCTCTGGAAACACCATATATTTT. Together with reference TRBV5-4 and TRBJ1-3, the CDR3 gives the full variable domain: ETGVTQSPTHLIKTRGQQVTLRCSSQSGHNTVSWYQQALGQGPQFIFQYYREEENGRGNFPPRFSGLQFPNYSSELNVNALELDDSALYLCASSRQGQGGSGNTIYFGEGSWLTVV.